This TCR beta chain was documented in a study of blood T cell repertoires in COVID-19. The protocol was immunoSEQ multiplex PCR, while the TCRdb copy is restricted to in-frame clones and leaves out a portion. This table holds 110,000 or so clones, around 85% found once. The CDR3 totals 15 residues. From germline, CDR1 is SGHAT and CDR2 FQNNGV. The V gene end was trimmed by 4 bases and the J gene end by 5 bases; junction bases not matched to a gene: 8. Sequencing was done on a sample of peripheral blood. The source of this sequence is a woman aged 55-75 years with COVID-19, enrolled during active disease. The genes are TRBV11-2 and TRBJ1-1, with 9 bases lining up with TRBD1. The CDR3 region has the DNA TGTGCCAGCAGCTATACACAGGGGGCGATTACTGAAGCTTTCTTT. Amino acids: CASSYTQGAITEAFF.